Presented here are 21 T cell receptor beta chains from one specimen sequenced in a study of blood T cell repertoires in COVID-19. Profiled with immunoSEQ multiplex PCR; TCRdb holds only in-frame clones, not every one. There are around 280,000 clones in the sample; around nine tenths occur only once, and roughly 10% lies in the top ten. Sequenced material: peripheral blood. The receptors derive from a woman aged 25 to 39 with COVID-19, enrolled during active disease.

The gene calls are TRBV30 and TRBJ1-1; D is uncertain. This CDR3 spans 15 amino acids. Germline V gives CDR1 GTSNPN, CDR2 SVGIG (reference sequence). The V and J ends lost 2 bases and 4 bases respectively, with 17 bases between them. CDR3 sequence reads: CAWSIFRGVSTEAFF. CDR3 nucleotide sequence: TGTGCCTGGAGTATATTCCGGGGAGTGAGCACTGAAGCTTTCTTT.

V is TRBV2 and J is TRBJ2-7; 9 nucleotides line up with TRBD1. The CDR3 has 16 amino acids. Per the germline V gene, CDR1 is SNHLY and CDR2 is FYNNEI. The junction had 11 bases not matched to a gene; V was cut back by 4 bases and J by 4 bases. CDR3: CASSVSSRGQGYEQYF. DNA for the CDR3: TGTGCCAGCAGTGTAAGTTCAAGAGGACAGGGGTACGAGCAGTACTTC.

The chain combines TRBV30 with TRBJ2-2, with 14 nucleotides matching TRBD2. CDR1 and CDR2 (germline): GTSNPN, SVGIG (reference sequence). This CDR3 has 17 residues. Trimming removed 1 base from V and 5 bases from J; junction bases left unmatched: 6. The CDR3 spells CAWSAGLAGGKTGELFF. DNA for the CDR3: TGTGCCTGGAGTGCAGGACTAGCGGGAGGAAAAACCGGGGAGCTGTTTTTT. The variable domain in full, completed from reference TRBV30 and TRBJ2-2, reads SQTIHQWPATLVQPVGSPLSLECTVEGTSNPNLYWYRQAAGRGLQLLFYSVGIGQISSEVPQNLSASRPQDRQFILSSKKLLLSDSGFYLCAWSAGLAGGKTGELFFGEGSRLTVL.

V is TRBV30 and J is TRBJ2-7; 10 nucleotides agree with TRBD2. Germline-derived CDR1 and CDR2 are GTSNPN and SVGIG (reference sequence). V lost 4 bases, J lost 4 bases, and 1 base stayed unmatched. There are 12 residues in the CDR3. The CDR3 protein is CAWKTSGYEQYF. The CDR3 bases are TGTGCCTGGAAGACTAGCGGGTACGAGCAGTACTTC.

The chain couples TRBV7-8 to TRBJ1-6; D remains ambiguous. V was pared by 0 bases and J by 2 bases, with 5 bases between. Looked up from germline, CDR1 is SGHVS and CDR2 is FQNEAQ. CDR3 length: 15 amino acids. CDR3 bases: TGTGCCAGCAGCTTAGCCCTCGCCTATAATTCACCCCTCCACTTT. Its translation: CASSLALAYNSPLHF. Full variable domain (remainder filled in from reference TRBV7-8 and TRBJ1-6): GAGVSQSPRYKVAKRGQDVALRCDPISGHVSLFWYQQALGQGPEFLTYFQNEAQLDKSGLPSDRFFAERPEGSVSTLKIQRTQQEDSAVYLCASSLALAYNSPLHFGNGTRLTVT.

The gene calls are TRBV6-2 or TRBV6-3 and TRBJ2-1; D is unclear. Between the trimmed V and J ends, which lost 0 bases and 4 bases, there was a span of 4 bases. The CDR3 is made up of 13 amino acids. Germline values: CDR1 MNHEY, CDR2 SVGEGT. DNA for the CDR3: TGTGCCAGCAGTTACTCTCTATACAATGAGCAGTTCTTC. Translated: CASSYSLYNEQFF.

The CDR3 loop is CASPPLAGEAKNIQYF. DNA for the CDR3: TGTGCCAGCCCACCCCTAGCGGGGGAAGCCAAAAACATTCAGTACTTC. This chain links TRBV28 with TRBJ2-4, with 10 bases aligning to TRBD2. Unmatched junction bases numbered 7, after V lost 8 bases and J lost 0 bases. This CDR3 has 16 amino acids. Germline V gene lookup returns CDR1 MDHEN and CDR2 SYDVKM.

This chain joins TRBV28 and TRBJ1-1, with 9 positions matching TRBD1. Germline lookup yields CDR1 MDHEN and CDR2 SYDVKM. This CDR3 region has 14 residues. Trimming removed 6 bases from V and 9 bases from J; junction bases left unmatched: 11. Written as DNA, the CDR3 is TGTGCCAGCAGCCCTCCGGGACAGGGATTTAAAGCTTTCTTT. Its translation: CASSPPGQGFKAFF. The full variable domain, its missing parts supplied by reference TRBV28 and TRBJ1-1, is DVKVTQSSRYLVKRTGEKVFLECVQDMDHENMFWYRQDPGLGLRLIYFSYDVKMKEKGDIPEGYSVSREKKERFSLILESASTNQTSMYLCASSPPGQGFKAFFGQGTRLTVV.

This sequence joins TRBV13 and TRBJ2-5; 8 nucleotides agree with TRBD1. The CDR3 is made up of 16 amino acids. Germline CDR1 reads PRHDT; CDR2 reads FYEKMQ (reference sequence). The ends lost 5 bases at V and 5 bases at J; junction bases unmatched: 13. The CDR3 coding sequence is TGTGCCAGCAGCCCCCCCAGGACAGGGAGAGGGGAGACCCAGTACTTC. It translates to CASSPPRTGRGETQYF.

The rearrangement uses TRBV5-1 and TRBJ2-7; 8 nucleotides match TRBD1. Looked up from germline, CDR1 is SGHRS and CDR2 is YFSETQ. V lost 3 bases, J lost 12 bases, and 8 bases stayed unmatched. The CDR3 has 12 residues. The CDR3 region has the DNA TGCGCCAGCAGCTCGGACAGGGATAGGCTGTACTTC. It translates to CASSSDRDRLYF.

The genes are TRBV7-6 and TRBJ2-7; TRBD2 aligns across 12 bases. The CDR3 is 14 amino acids. With 2 bases clipped from V and 7 bases from J, the junction kept 3 bases outside the gene matches. The germline CDR1 and CDR2 sequences are SGHVS and FNYEAQ. The CDR3 DNA reads TGTGCCAGCAGCTTACTAGCGGGAGGGAGGGAGCAGTACTTC. It codes for CASSLLAGGREQYF.

The chain is built from TRBV6-2 or TRBV6-3 and TRBJ2-7; TRBD2 agrees at 7 bases. CDR1 is MNHEY and CDR2 is SVGEGT in the germline V gene. After removal of 3 bases from V and 5 bases from J, the junction contained 7 bases not matched to a gene. The CDR3 has 14 residues. The CDR3 loop is CASSYRGTIHEQYF. DNA for the CDR3: TGTGCCAGCAGTTATCGTGGGACTATCCACGAGCAGTACTTC.

The chain combines TRBV5-1 with TRBJ2-7; D may be TRBD2 (6 bases). V was cut by 4 bases and J by 4 bases, with 15 bases left in between. Germline V gene sequence: CDR1 SGHRS, CDR2 YFSETQ. This CDR3 spans 14 amino acids. In DNA, the CDR3 is TGCGCCAGCAGCGATGGGGTAGGGAGGTACGAGCAGTACTTC. This encodes CASSDGVGRYEQYF.

The gene calls are TRBV9 and TRBJ1-2; 10 nucleotides line up with TRBD1. The CDR3 sequence is 17 residues long. With V trimmed by 0 bases and J by 3 bases, 8 bases remained unmatched. CDR1 SGDLS and CDR2 YYNGEE come from the germline V gene. CDR3 DNA: TGTGCCAGCAGCGTAGAGGGGGGGACAGGGGATTACTATGGCTACACCTTC. This sequence encodes CASSVEGGTGDYYGYTF.

In DNA form, the CDR3 reads TGTGCCAGTAGTTTAGGCAGGGGCTACAATGAGCAGTTCTTC. It translates to CASSLGRGYNEQFF. This chain uses TRBV19 with TRBJ2-1, with D tentatively TRBD1 (6 bases). V was trimmed by 5 bases and J by 3 bases, leaving 11 bases between them. Germline lookup yields CDR1 LNHDA and CDR2 SQIVND (reference sequence). This CDR3 region has 14 residues.

The chain carries TRBV9 and TRBJ2-2; 7 bases are shared with TRBD1. Looked up from germline, CDR1 is SGDLS and CDR2 is YYNGEE. CDR3 length: 15 residues. Trimming removed 4 bases from V and 4 bases from J; junction bases left unmatched: 7. The DNA for the CDR3 is TGTGCCAGCAGCAGGGACAGTTGGAGCACCGGGGAGCTGTTTTTT. As protein: CASSRDSWSTGELFF.

The V gene is TRBV6-4, the J gene TRBJ1-3, with TRBD1 matching 8 bases. V lost 0 bases and J lost 4; bases outside the gene matches: 2. The germline CDR1 and CDR2 sequences are MRHNA and SNTAGT. The length of the CDR3 is 15 residues. CDR3 residues: CASSDSGQAGNTIYF. The CDR3 DNA follows: TGTGCCAGCAGTGACTCGGGACAGGCCGGAAACACCATATATTTT.

A single count supports this clone. The CDR3 protein is CASSVQGGGEQYF. The CDR3 DNA follows: TGTGCCAGCAGTGTCCAGGGAGGTGGCGAGCAGTACTTC. This sequence joins TRBV27 and TRBJ2-7; D might be TRBD2 (6 bases). The CDR3 extends over 13 amino acids. Germline CDR1 is MNHEY and CDR2 is SMNVEV (reference sequence). The germline V and J ends were trimmed by 5 bases and 6 bases, with 14 bases remaining between them.

The J gene is TRBJ1-4, the V gene TRBV10-3, with 9 bases that match TRBD1. The ends lost 6 bases at V and 7 bases at J; junction bases unmatched: 6. CDR1 and CDR2 (germline): ENHRY, SYGVKD. The CDR3 spans 14 residues. CDR3 protein: CAIRAQGAFEKLFF. Written as DNA, the CDR3 is TGTGCCATCAGGGCACAGGGGGCGTTTGAAAAACTGTTTTTT.

The CDR3 here is CASSPEGQGWETQYF. CDR3 DNA: TGTGCCAGCAGCCCCGAGGGACAGGGGTGGGAGACCCAGTACTTC. This sequence joins TRBV7-9 and TRBJ2-5; the match to TRBD1 covers 10 bases. Looked up from germline, CDR1 is SEHNR and CDR2 is FQNEAQ (reference sequence). With 5 bases clipped from V and 5 bases from J, the junction kept 8 bases outside the gene matches. The CDR3 contains 15 residues. Drawing the rest from reference TRBV7-9 and TRBJ2-5, the complete variable domain is DTGVSQNPRHKITKRGQNVTFRCDPISEHNRLYWYRQTLGQGPEFLTYFQNEAQLEKSRLLSDRFSAERPKGSFSTLEIQRTEQGDSAMYLCASSPEGQGWETQYFGPGTRLLVL.

This clone has a single count. In DNA form, the CDR3 reads TGTGCCAGTAGAACCCGTGGACAGGGGGCTGATAATTCACCCCTCCACTTT. The encoded protein is CASRTRGQGADNSPLHF. The chain recombines TRBV19 with TRBJ1-6; the match to TRBD1 covers 11 bases. Unmatched junction bases numbered 9, after V lost 6 bases and J lost 5 bases. This CDR3 has 17 residues. CDR1 and CDR2 from the germline V gene are LNHDA and SQIVND (reference sequence). The whole variable domain, filled in from reference TRBV19 and TRBJ1-6, reads DGGITQSPKYLFRKEGQNVTLSCEQNLNHDAMYWYRQDPGQGLRLIYYSQIVNDFQKGDIAEGYSVSREKKESFPLTVTSAQKNPTAFYLCASRTRGQGADNSPLHFGNGTRLTVT.